The rows below give T cell receptor beta chains drawn from one sample of a study of T-cell reconstitution after alpha-beta-depleted transplantation in children. TCRdb itself ran the PCR reads through MiXCR, one entry per CDR3 protein. The table shows 350,000 to 450,000 distinct CDR3 sequences, with about an eighth occurring only once. The input for sequencing was PBMCs, taken from the stem cell graft. The receptors derive from a human donor who donated a stem cell graft to a child with Fanconi anemia. Each CDR3 is given with its conserved first and last residue. The D gene is left open where the match is weak. Only part of the rows carry a size: once, few, many, or a class if the clone is expanded.

>TRBJ2-3|many|TRBV5-1|TRBD1
CASSPPRQGGTDTQYF
TGCGCCAGCAGCCCTCCAAGACAGGGGGGAACAGATACGCAGTATTTT
>TRBJ1-1|-|TRBV5-1|-
CASSVTPRNTEAFF
TGCGCCAGCAGCGTAACTCCAAGAAACACTGAAGCTTTCTTT
>TRBJ1-1|many|TRBV7-9|-
CASSPEAPEAFF
TGTGCCAGCAGCCCCGAGGCCCCTGAAGCTTTCTTT
>TRBJ2-2|-|TRBV4-3|-
CASSQDMGVVGELFF
TGCGCCAGCAGCCAAGATATGGGGGTAGTCGGGGAGCTGTTTTTT
>TRBJ1-1|many|TRBV28|-
CASSPGRAANTEAFF
TGTGCCAGCAGCCCTGGGAGGGCGGCGAACACTGAAGCTTTCTTT
>TRBJ2-7|-|TRBV12-3/TRBV12-4|TRBD1
CASSPPGQGLHEQYF
TGTGCCAGCAGTCCCCCGGGACAGGGTCTCCACGAGCAGTACTTC
>TRBJ1-3|few|TRBV20-1|TRBD1
CSAHITGVGNTIYF
TGCAGTGCCCATATCACAGGGGTTGGAAACACCATATATTTT
>TRBJ2-3|-|TRBV10-3|TRBD2
CAISAGAGVHTDTQYF
TGTGCCATCAGTGCTGGAGCGGGAGTTCACACAGATACGCAGTATTTT
>TRBJ1-2|-|TRBV13|-
CASSLGLRGPLKGYTF
TGTGCCAGCAGCTTAGGCCTACGGGGGCCTCTTAAGGGCTACACCTTC
>TRBJ2-3|-|TRBV11-2|-
CASSLLIGTDTQYF
TGTGCCAGCAGCTTACTCATCGGGACAGATACGCAGTATTTT
>TRBJ2-7|-|TRBV19|-
CASSRRVFAALTYEQYF
TGTGCCAGTAGCCGCCGGGTTTTCGCGGCATTGACCTACGAGCAGTACTTC
>TRBJ1-1|-|TRBV4-3|-
CASSQSQTGNTEAFF
TGCGCCAGCAGCCAATCCCAGACAGGTAACACTGAAGCTTTCTTT
>TRBJ2-7|-|TRBV11-2|-
CASSLSWMSSYEQYF
TGTGCCAGCAGCTTGAGCTGGATGAGCTCCTACGAGCAGTACTTC
>TRBJ2-4|many|TRBV7-2|TRBD1
CASSRTTGTENIQYF
TGTGCCAGCAGCCGAACCACCGGGACAGAAAACATTCAGTACTTC
>TRBJ2-2|many|TRBV15|-
CATSRETNTGELFF
TGTGCCACCAGCAGAGAAACGAACACCGGGGAGCTGTTTTTT
>TRBJ2-5|few|TRBV5-1|-
CASSFSSAETQYF
TGCGCCAGCAGCTTCAGCAGCGCGGAGACCCAGTACTTC
>TRBJ2-3|many|TRBV20-1|-
CSALGGGLPDTQYF
TGCAGTGCCCTCGGGGGCGGGTTACCAGATACGCAGTATTTT
>TRBJ2-1|few|TRBV28|-
CASSLDSREQFF
TGTGCCAGCAGTTTGGACTCCCGGGAGCAGTTCTTC
>TRBJ1-3|many|TRBV5-1|-
CASSARPGASGNTIYF
TGCGCCAGCAGCGCTAGACCAGGGGCCTCTGGAAACACCATATATTTT
>TRBJ2-1|many|TRBV10-3|-
CAISQGSGSYNEQFF
TGTGCCATCAGTCAGGGGTCAGGCTCCTACAATGAGCAGTTCTTC
>TRBJ1-2|-|TRBV5-1|-
CASSQTSAGGSGYTF
TGCGCCAGCAGCCAGACGTCTGCGGGTGGGTCTGGCTACACCTTC
>TRBJ1-1|few|TRBV5-6|-
CASSSLGITEAFF
TGTGCCAGCAGCTCTTTAGGGATCACTGAAGCTTTCTTT
>TRBJ2-1|once|TRBV12-5|-
CASAVSSYNEQFF
TGTGCTAGTGCGGTAAGCTCCTACAATGAGCAGTTCTTC
>TRBJ2-3|many|TRBV9|-
CASSVATGRGSADTQYF
TGTGCCAGCAGCGTAGCTACGGGTCGGGGGTCGGCAGATACGCAGTATTTT
>TRBJ1-5|few|TRBV24-1|-
CATTAGPNQPQHF
TGTGCCACGACCGCCGGACCTAATCAGCCCCAGCATTTT
>TRBJ2-3|-|TRBV20-1|-
CSARDPFGVTDTQYF
TGCAGTGCTAGAGACCCCTTTGGGGTCACAGATACGCAGTATTTT
>TRBJ1-6|few|TRBV12-3/TRBV12-4|TRBD1
CASSPRGTGKSPLHF
TGTGCCAGCAGCCCACGAGGGACAGGAAAGTCACCCCTCCACTTT
>TRBJ1-6|-|TRBV6-5|TRBD1
CASTTPRGTATYNSPLHF
TGTGCCAGCACCACACCTCGGGGGACAGCAACCTATAATTCACCCCTCCACTTT
>TRBJ2-6|-|TRBV2|-
CASKGGANVLTF
TGTGCCAGCAAGGGTGGGGCCAACGTCCTGACTTTC
>TRBJ2-6|few|TRBV12-3/TRBV12-4|-
CASILAGVPGANVLTF
TGTGCCAGCATCCTCGCCGGGGTACCTGGGGCCAACGTCCTGACTTTC
>TRBJ1-2|few|TRBV29-1|TRBD1
CSVATGTANYGYTF
TGCAGCGTAGCGACCGGGACAGCTAACTATGGCTACACCTTC
>TRBJ2-7|few|TRBV5-4|-
CASSSSPQGLNEQYF
TGTGCCAGCAGCTCGTCCCCTCAGGGTCTCAACGAGCAGTACTTC
>TRBJ2-1|many|TRBV19|TRBD1
CASTRGTEQFF
TGTGCCAGTACCAGGGGGACTGAGCAGTTCTTC
>TRBJ2-3|few|TRBV7-9|-
CASSLGLQGGDTQYF
TGTGCCAGCAGCTTAGGGCTACAAGGGGGAGATACGCAGTATTTT
>TRBJ1-1|-|TRBV12-3/TRBV12-4|-
CASSSGNANTEAFF
TGTGCCAGCAGTTCCGGGAACGCGAACACTGAAGCTTTCTTT
>TRBJ2-3|-|TRBV5-1|-
CASSLEGWGPDTQYF
TGCGCCAGCAGCTTGGAGGGTTGGGGGCCAGATACGCAGTATTTT
>TRBJ2-5|-|TRBV4-2|TRBD1
CASSFGTEQETQYF
TGTGCCAGCAGTTTTGGGACAGAACAAGAGACCCAGTACTTC